This TCR beta chain was obtained from a study of blood T cell repertoires in COVID-19. Germline loops: CDR1 KGHDR, CDR2 SFDVKD. This CDR3 has 16 residues. V lost 6 bases, J lost 0 bases, and 14 bases lay in between. Seattle patients were enrolled during active infection and followed longitudinally. The protocol was immunoSEQ multiplex PCR, while the TCRdb copy is restricted to in-frame clones and leaves out a portion. The sample records 250,000 or so clones, around 90% being singletons. This clone came up once. The specimen sequenced was peripheral blood. This receptor was taken from a woman aged 60-70 years with COVID-19, enrolled during active disease. The rearrangement uses TRBV24-1 and TRBJ2-1, with no clear D. CDR3 residues: CATSPRSADSYNEQFF. CDR3 bases: TGTGCCACCAGTCCCCGGAGTGCTGACTCCTACAATGAGCAGTTCTTC.